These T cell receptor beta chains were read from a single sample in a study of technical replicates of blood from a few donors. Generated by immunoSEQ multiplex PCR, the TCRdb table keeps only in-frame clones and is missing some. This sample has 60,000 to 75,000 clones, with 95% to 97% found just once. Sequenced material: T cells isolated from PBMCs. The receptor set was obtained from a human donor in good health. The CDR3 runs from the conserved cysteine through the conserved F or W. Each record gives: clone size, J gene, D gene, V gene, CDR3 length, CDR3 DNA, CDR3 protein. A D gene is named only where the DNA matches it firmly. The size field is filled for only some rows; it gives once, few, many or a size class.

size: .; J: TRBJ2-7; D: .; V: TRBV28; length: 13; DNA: TGTGCCAGCAGTCCCCTGGCCCCCTACGAGCAGTACTTC; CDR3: CASSPLAPYEQYF
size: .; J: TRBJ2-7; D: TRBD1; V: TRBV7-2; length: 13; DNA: TGTGCCAGCAGCCGGGACAGATCCTACGAGCAGTACTTC; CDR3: CASSRDRSYEQYF
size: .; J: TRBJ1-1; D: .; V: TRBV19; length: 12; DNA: TGTGCCAGTAGTATAGGTACATCTGAAGCTTTCTTT; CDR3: CASSIGTSEAFF
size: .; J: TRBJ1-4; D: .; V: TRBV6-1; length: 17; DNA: TGTGCCAGCAGTGAAAAGGGCCGGACTGCAACTAATGAAAAACTGTTTTTT; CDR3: CASSEKGRTATNEKLFF
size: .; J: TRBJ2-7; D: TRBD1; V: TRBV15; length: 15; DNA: TGTGCCACCAGCGGACTGGACAGGGGTCCCTACGAGCAGTACTTC; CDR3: CATSGLDRGPYEQYF
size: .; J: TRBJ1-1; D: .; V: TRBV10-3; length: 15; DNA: TGTGCCATCAGTGACAGGAGGGGAGCGAACACTGAAGCTTTCTTT; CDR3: CAISDRRGANTEAFF
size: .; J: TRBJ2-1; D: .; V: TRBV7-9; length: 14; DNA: TGTGCCAGCAGCTTGGGCCCCACCACCAATGAGCAGTTCTTC; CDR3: CASSLGPTTNEQFF
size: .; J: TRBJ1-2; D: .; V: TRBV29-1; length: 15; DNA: TGCAGCGCTCTCCAGGCGGGAATAGCTAACTATGGCTACACCTTC; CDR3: CSALQAGIANYGYTF
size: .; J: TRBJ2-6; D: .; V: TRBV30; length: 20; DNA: TGTGCCTGGAGTGTATTTCGTGGGTTAAGACACGACTCTGGGGCCAACGTCCTGACTTTC; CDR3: CAWSVFRGLRHDSGANVLTF
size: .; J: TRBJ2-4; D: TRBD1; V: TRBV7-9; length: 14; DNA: TGTGCCAGCAGCCCAAGGGACAGGGAAAACATTCAGTACTTC; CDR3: CASSPRDRENIQYF
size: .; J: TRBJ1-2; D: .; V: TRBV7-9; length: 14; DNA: TGTGCCAGCAGCCCTGGGGGGGACGGCGATGGCTACACCTTC; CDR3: CASSPGGDGDGYTF
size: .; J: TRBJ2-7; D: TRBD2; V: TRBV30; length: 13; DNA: TGTGCCTGGGGGATGGGACTATCCAACGAGCAGTACTTC; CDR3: CAWGMGLSNEQYF
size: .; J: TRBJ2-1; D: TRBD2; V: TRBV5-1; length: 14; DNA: TGCGCCAGTATGCGGGAGGACCAATACAATGAGCAGTTCTTC; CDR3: CASMREDQYNEQFF
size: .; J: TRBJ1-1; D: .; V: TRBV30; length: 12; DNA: TGTGCCTCGATCCCTGGGAGGACTGAAGCTTTCTTT; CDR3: CASIPGRTEAFF
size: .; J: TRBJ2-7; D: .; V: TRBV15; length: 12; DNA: TGTGCCACCAGTGAGGATATTACCGAGCAGTACTTC; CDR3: CATSEDITEQYF
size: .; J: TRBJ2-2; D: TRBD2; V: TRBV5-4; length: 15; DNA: TGTGCCAGCAGCGTTAGCGGGAGATTCCCCGGGGAGCTGTTTTTT; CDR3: CASSVSGRFPGELFF
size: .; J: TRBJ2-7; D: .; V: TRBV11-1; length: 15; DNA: TGTGCCAGCAGCTTAGCGGATAGGGGTGACTACGAGCAGTACTTC; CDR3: CASSLADRGDYEQYF
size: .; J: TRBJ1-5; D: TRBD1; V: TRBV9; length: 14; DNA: TGTGCCAGCAGCCCCGGGACAGGGGATCAGCCCCAGCATTTT; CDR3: CASSPGTGDQPQHF
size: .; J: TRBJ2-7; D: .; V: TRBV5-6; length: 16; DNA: TGTGCCAGCAGCTCCAAGGGTACGGGAGTCGTTGACGAGCAGTACTTC; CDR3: CASSSKGTGVVDEQYF
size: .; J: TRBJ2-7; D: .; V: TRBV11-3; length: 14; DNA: TGTGCCAGCAGCTTAGGATCCGGGTACTACGAGCAGTACTTC; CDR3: CASSLGSGYYEQYF
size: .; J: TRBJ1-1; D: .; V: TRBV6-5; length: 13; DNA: TGTGCCAGCAGTTACTCGGAGGGCTGGGGAGCTTTCTTT; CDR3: CASSYSEGWGAFF
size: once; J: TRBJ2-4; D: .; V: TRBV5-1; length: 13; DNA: TGCGCCAGCAGCTTGACCGGGTCGGACATTCAGTACTTC; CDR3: CASSLTGSDIQYF
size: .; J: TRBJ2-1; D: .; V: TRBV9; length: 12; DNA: TGTGCCAGCAGCCGGGCGGGTAATGAGCAGTTCTTC; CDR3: CASSRAGNEQFF
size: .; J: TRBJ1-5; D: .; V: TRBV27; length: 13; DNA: TGTGCCAGCAGTTTGGACACTCTTCAGCCCCAGCATTTT; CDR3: CASSLDTLQPQHF
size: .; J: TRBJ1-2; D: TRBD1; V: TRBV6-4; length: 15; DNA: TGTGCCAGCAGTGACTCACCTGGGACAGGCGCGGGCTACACCTTC; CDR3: CASSDSPGTGAGYTF
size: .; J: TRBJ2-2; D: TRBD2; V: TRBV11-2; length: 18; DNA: TGTGCCAGCAGCTTCCGTGGGGTAGCGGGAGTTGACACCGGGGAGCTGTTTTTT; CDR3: CASSFRGVAGVDTGELFF
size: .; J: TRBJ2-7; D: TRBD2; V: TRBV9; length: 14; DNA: TGTGCCAGCAGCGTGGGCGGGAGCTCCTACGAGCAGTACTTC; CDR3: CASSVGGSSYEQYF
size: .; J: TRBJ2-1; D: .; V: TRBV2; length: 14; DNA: TGTGCCAGCATCTTGGGGAGCTCCTACAATGAGCAGTTCTTC; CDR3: CASILGSSYNEQFF
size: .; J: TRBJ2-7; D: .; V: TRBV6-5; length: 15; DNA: TGTGCCAGCAGTTACCCCAGAGCGTCCGGCTACGAGCAGTACTTC; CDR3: CASSYPRASGYEQYF
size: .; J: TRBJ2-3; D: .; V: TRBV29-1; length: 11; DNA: TGCAGCGTTGACGGGGCAGATACGCAGTATTTT; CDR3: CSVDGADTQYF
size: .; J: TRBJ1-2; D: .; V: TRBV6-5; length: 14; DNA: TGTGCCAGCAGTTACTCCGTCGGGGGCTATGGCTACACCTTC; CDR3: CASSYSVGGYGYTF
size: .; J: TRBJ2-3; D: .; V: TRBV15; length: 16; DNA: TGTGCCACCAGCAGACCCACGACTACAAGCACAGATACGCAGTATTTT; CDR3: CATSRPTTTSTDTQYF
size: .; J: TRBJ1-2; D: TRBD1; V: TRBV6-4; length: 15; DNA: TGTGCCAGCAGGAGGGACAGGGTGGGTTCTCGGGGCTACACCTTC; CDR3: CASRRDRVGSRGYTF
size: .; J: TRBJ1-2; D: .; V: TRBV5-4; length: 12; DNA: TGTGCCAGCTCAGGGGCTAACTATGGCTACACCTTC; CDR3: CASSGANYGYTF
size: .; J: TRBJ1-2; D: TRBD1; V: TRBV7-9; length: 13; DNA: TGTGCCAGCAGCTTAGGGGACAGCTATGGCTACACCTTC; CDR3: CASSLGDSYGYTF
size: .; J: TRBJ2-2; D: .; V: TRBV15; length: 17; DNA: TGTGCCACCAGCAGAGTACCAGACAGCCCGAACACCGGGGAGCTGTTTTTT; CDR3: CATSRVPDSPNTGELFF
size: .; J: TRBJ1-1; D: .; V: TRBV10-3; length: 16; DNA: TGTGCCATCAGTGAGTCAATAGGCGGGAATGTAGCTGAAGCTTTCTTT; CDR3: CAISESIGGNVAEAFF
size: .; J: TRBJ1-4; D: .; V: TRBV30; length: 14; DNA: TGTGCCTGGACTGGACTTTCATGGGATGAAAAACTGTTTTTT; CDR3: CAWTGLSWDEKLFF
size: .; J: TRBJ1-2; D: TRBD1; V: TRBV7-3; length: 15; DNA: TGTGCCAGCAGCCCTACAGGGGGGGGAAACTATGGCTACACCTTC; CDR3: CASSPTGGGNYGYTF
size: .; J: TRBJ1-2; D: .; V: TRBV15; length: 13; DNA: TGTGCCACCAGCGTCGGGAGAAACTATGGCTACACCTTC; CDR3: CATSVGRNYGYTF
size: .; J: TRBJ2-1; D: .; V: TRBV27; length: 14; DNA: TGTGCCAGCAGTTTAGGACGGGGGTACAATGAGCAGTTCTTC; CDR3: CASSLGRGYNEQFF